The 23 T cell receptor beta chains below all came from one sample that was sequenced in a study of metastatic and nonmetastatic thyroid tumors. TCRdb reanalyzed the PCR reads with MiXCR. The sample has tens of thousands of clones; less than 30% are singletons. Patients were all untreated before their thyroid surgery. Source material: blood. The receptor source for this set is a female donor with papillary thyroid cancer or a benign thyroid nodule (not recorded which). Some clones in this sample may be carry-over from other donors' samples.

This clone is medium-sized (0.01 to 0.1%). J is TRBJ1-5 and V is TRBV6-1; 7 nucleotides line up with TRBD1. This CDR3 contains 12 residues. The V and J ends lost 8 bases and 9 bases, in that order; junction bases with no gene match: 7. Germline CDR1 reads MNHNS; CDR2 reads SASEGT. DNA for the CDR3: TGTGCCAGCGAGGGGGCCCATTGGCCCCAGCATTTT. It yields the protein CASEGAHWPQHF.

The rearrangement links TRBV28 to TRBJ1-1; the D is unclear. The CDR3 consists of 12 residues. CDR1 is MDHEN, CDR2 SYDVKM, per germline. Between the trimmed V and J ends, which lost 6 bases and 5 bases, there was a span of 10 bases. This CDR3 reads CASSPRPTEAFF. The DNA for the CDR3 is TGTGCCAGCAGCCCGCGTCCGACTGAAGCTTTCTTT.

The sample holds one count of this clone. This sequence joins TRBV20-1 and TRBJ2-1, with 14 bases fitting TRBD2. Germline CDR1 is DFQATT and CDR2 is SNEGSKA (reference sequence). With 6 bases clipped from V and 2 bases from J, the junction kept 6 bases outside the gene matches. The CDR3 length is 16 residues. The CDR3 sequence is CSAGTSGRGPYNEQFF. The CDR3 region has the DNA TGCAGTGCGGGGACTAGCGGGAGAGGACCCTACAATGAGCAGTTCTTC.

This chain joins TRBV11-2 and TRBJ1-1; D not resolved. The germline V and J ends were trimmed by 2 bases and 3 bases, with 7 bases remaining between them. The CDR3 totals 13 residues. CDR1 is SGHAT and CDR2 is FQNNGV in the germline V gene. Here the CDR3 DNA reads TGTGCCAGCAGCTTAAACCAGTACACTGAAGCTTTCTTT. Residues: CASSLNQYTEAFF.

This chain joins TRBV7-9 and TRBJ1-5; D not certain. V lost 3 bases, J lost 1 base, and 4 bases lay in between. Germline CDR1 SEHNR, CDR2 FQNEAQ (reference sequence). This CDR3 has 13 residues. The CDR3 sequence: CASSLDSNQPQHF. The DNA of the CDR3 is TGTGCCAGCAGCTTGGACAGCAATCAGCCCCAGCATTTT.

The table lists this clone with a few counts. CDR3 region: CASSQDPLAGVGYEQYF. The CDR3 coding sequence is TGTGCCAGCAGCCAAGATCCGCTAGCGGGAGTAGGGTACGAGCAGTACTTC. The chain is built from TRBV4-2 and TRBJ2-7; TRBD2 matches 10 bases. Losses at the gene ends were 0 bases for V and 4 bases for J; bases not matched to a gene: 9. CDR3 length equals 17 residues. CDR1 is LGHNA, CDR2 YNFKEQ, per germline.

This clone has just a few counts. This may arise from a read error, as a much more abundant clone is one base away. In this CDR3 the conserved last residue, phenylalanine or tryptophan, is missing, so a read error is likely. The chain combines TRBV6-1 with TRBJ2-7; 10 nucleotides align to TRBD1. The trim removed 7 bases at V and 2 bases at J, leaving 5 bases unmatched. The CDR3 has 14 residues. Germline V CDR1 and CDR2: MNHNS, SASEGT. The CDR3 DNA is TGTGCCAGCAAGTGTGGACAGGGGGCCTACGAGCAGTACCTC. Encoded protein: CASKCGQGAYEQYL.

By frequency in the sample, this clone is medium-sized (0.01 to 0.1%). This chain connects TRBV2 to TRBJ2-7, with D possibly called TRBD1 or TRBD2 (7 bases each). This CDR3 comprises 14 residues. Trimming took 7 bases from V and 5 from J, leaving 18 bases between them. Germline CDR1 and CDR2: SNHLY and FYNNEI. The CDR3 DNA follows: TGTGCCAGCACAGGGGGGGGGGCTGTCGACGAGCAGTACTTC. Amino acids: CASTGGGAVDEQYF.

The chain couples TRBV7-9 to TRBJ1-6; no definite D call. Deletions cut 5 bases from V and 3 bases from J, with 8 bases between. Germline CDR1 and CDR2: SEHNR and FQNEAQ (reference sequence). The length of the CDR3 is 14 residues. The CDR3 DNA reads TGTGCCAGCAGCCTCCTTAACTATAATTCACCCCTCCACTTT. It codes for CASSLLNYNSPLHF.

By share of the sample, this clone is medium-sized. The chain links TRBV6-2 or TRBV6-3 to TRBJ2-7, with a weak D call TRBD2 (5 bases). Germline assignment: CDR1 MNHEY and CDR2 SVGEGT. Trimming pared 7 bases from V and 5 bases from J, leaving 15 bases between. The length of the CDR3 is 13 residues. The CDR3 sequence: CASTEVFRDEQYF. CDR3 sequence (DNA): TGTGCCAGCACGGAGGTCTTTAGGGACGAGCAGTACTTC.

This clone was counted many times. The J gene is TRBJ2-3, the V gene TRBV30; D ambiguous. With 0 bases removed from V and 0 bases from J, the gap between germline ends came to 7 bases. The CDR3 spans 14 residues. Germline loops: CDR1 GTSNPN, CDR2 SVGIG (reference sequence). This chain's CDR3 is CAWSVSISTDTQYF. In DNA form, the CDR3 reads TGTGCCTGGAGTGTGAGCATAAGCACAGATACGCAGTATTTT.

This clone was picked up many times. The chain uses TRBV27 and TRBJ1-5; TRBD1 agrees at 8 bases. The germline CDR1 and CDR2 sequences are MNHEY and SMNVEV (reference sequence). The CDR3 consists of 19 residues. V lost 2 bases, J lost 3 bases, and 15 bases stayed unmatched. In DNA, the CDR3 is TGTGCCAGCAGTTTACGCTCATTCCAAGGACAGGGAATCAATCAGCCCCAGCATTTT. Amino acids: CASSLRSFQGQGINQPQHF.

The chain carries TRBV2 and TRBJ2-7, with a tentative D call TRBD2 (6 bases). Germline V gene data show CDR1 as SNHLY and CDR2 as FYNNEI. There are 11 residues in the CDR3. V was cut by 8 bases and J by 11 bases, with 16 bases left in between. The CDR3 DNA is TGTGCCAGCTCGGGGCGGGACCTGGAGTACTTC. It yields the protein CASSGRDLEYF.

As to this clone: A read error may account for a junction end that differs from germline. J is TRBJ2-5 and V is TRBV5-8, with D possibly TRBD1 on 6 matching bases. Germline-derived CDR1 and CDR2 are SGHTS and YDEGEE. This CDR3 has 14 residues. This CDR3 is CASSWGRGQETQYF. CDR3 bases: TGTGCCAGCAGCTGGGGCAGGGGCCAAGAGACCCAGTATTTC.

V gene TRBV6-1 combines with J gene TRBJ1-2; D gene ambiguous. The CDR3 spans 14 residues. Per the germline V gene, CDR1 is MNHNS and CDR2 is SASEGT. Trimming removed 2 bases from V and 6 bases from J, with 13 bases in between. The DNA for the CDR3 is TGTGCCAGCAGTGAAAGAGTGAGAGGCCATGGCTACACCTTC. This sequence encodes CASSERVRGHGYTF.

This clone occurred many times. This chain uses TRBV7-3 with TRBJ2-3, with TRBD2 matching over 8 bases. The germline V gene has CDR1 SGHTA and CDR2 FQGTGA. The junction had 11 bases not matched to a gene; V was cut back by 5 bases and J by 4 bases. The CDR3 sequence is 16 residues long. CDR3 residues: CASSPQAGVTADTQYF. In DNA form, the CDR3 reads TGTGCCAGCAGCCCTCAAGCGGGAGTCACGGCAGATACGCAGTATTTT.

This chain joins TRBV6-6 and TRBJ1-1; TRBD1 might be the D (5 bases). Trimming pared 2 bases from V and 0 bases from J, leaving 7 bases between. Germline values: CDR1 MNHNY, CDR2 SVGAGI (reference sequence). This CDR3 is 14 amino acids long. CDR3 amino acids: CASSYPGLNTEAFF. CDR3 coding DNA: TGTGCCAGCAGTTACCCGGGGCTGAACACTGAAGCTTTCTTT.

This clone turned up a few times. Here the CDR3 reads CATTAGDRDETYEQYF. In DNA, the CDR3 is TGTGCCACCACAGCTGGGGACAGGGACGAAACCTACGAGCAGTACTTC. The chain is built from TRBV24-1 and TRBJ2-7; 9 bases agree with TRBD1. This CDR3 has 16 residues. Per germline, CDR1 KGHDR and CDR2 SFDVKD. Unmatched junction bases numbered 12, after V lost 8 bases and J lost 2 bases.

This chain uses TRBV12-3 or TRBV12-4 with TRBJ2-2; weak D call: TRBD2 (6 bases). The CDR3 length is 12 residues. Trimming removed 7 bases from V and 8 bases from J, with 11 bases in between. The CDR3 loop reads CASTFGGGELFF. The CDR3 region has the DNA TGTGCCAGCACTTTCGGGGGTGGGGAGCTGTTTTTT.

This clone came up a few times. It may be a read error: a sequence one base away is much more abundant. In the same sample, other DNA sequences code for this CDR3. The J gene is TRBJ2-7, the V gene TRBV4-3; possibly TRBD1 for D (6 bases). Germline CDR1 is LGHNA and CDR2 is YSLEER. The germline V and J ends were trimmed by 4 bases and 4 bases, with 17 bases remaining between them. The CDR3 spans 15 residues. In DNA form, the CDR3 reads TGCGCCAGCAGCCCGCAATTAGGGGGTCCATACGAGCAGTACTTC. This sequence encodes CASSPQLGGPYEQYF.

The CDR3 bases are TGTGCCAGCAGCCCAACGACTAGCGGGAGGGCCGGGATCAGAGATACGCAGTATTTT. Its translation is CASSPTTSGRAGIRDTQYF. The chain uses TRBV4-2 and TRBJ2-3; 14 nucleotides align to TRBD2. The CDR3 sequence is 19 residues long. Germline lookup yields CDR1 LGHNA and CDR2 YNFKEQ. V dropped 4 bases and J dropped 5; count of bases not matched to a gene: 14.

The chain is built from TRBV11-3 and TRBJ2-7; 8 bases agree with TRBD1. Looked up from germline, CDR1 is SGHNT and CDR2 is YENEEA. After removal of 4 bases from V and 3 bases from J, the junction contained 8 bases not matched to a gene. The CDR3 contains 15 residues. The chain's CDR3 is CASSYPDRAVYEQYF. In DNA, the CDR3 is TGTGCCAGCAGCTATCCGGACAGGGCAGTCTACGAGCAGTACTTC. The full variable domain, in which reference TRBV11-3 and TRBJ2-7 provide the parts outside the CDR3, is EAGVVQSPRYKIIEKKQPVAFWCNPISGHNTLYWYLQNLGQGPELLIRYENEEAVDDSQLPKDRFSAERLKGVDSTLKIQPAELGDSAVYLCASSYPDRAVYEQYFGPGTRLTVT.

This clone showed up just once. The CDR3 loop reads CSAREVEEFGELFF. CDR3 nucleotide sequence: TGCAGTGCTAGAGAGGTGGAGGAGTTCGGGGAGCTGTTTTTT. The chain recombines TRBV20-1 with TRBJ2-2, with D perhaps TRBD2 (5 bases). Germline values: CDR1 DFQATT, CDR2 SNEGSKA (reference sequence). The V end lost 0 bases, the J end lost 7 bases, and 12 bases lay between the germline ends. This CDR3 is 14 amino acids long.